This entry describes one T cell receptor (beta chain). Its antigen is not identified. The data derive from a study of T cells after yellow fever vaccination. General study points: Repertoires obtained by FACS sorting could include abundant clonotypes that entered as contaminants from the bulk population. Some clonotypes, a small share, were shared between CD4 and CD8 compartments. Researchers report a weaker secondary response that nonetheless peaked faster, day 5 versus 15.

The CDR3 loop spans 16 amino acids. V lost 3 bases and J lost 8; bases outside the gene matches: 14. The germline V gene has CDR1 MNHEY and CDR2 SMNVEV (reference sequence). TCRdb called the 5' RACE reads again in MiXCR, with one record for every CDR3 protein. The sample carries around 310,000 distinct CDR3 sequences, 3.5% to 4.5% recorded once. Source: PBMCs, taken 15 days after the yellow fever booster vaccination. The chain links TRBV27 to TRBJ1-1, with 8 bases aligning to TRBD1. The TCR sequence derives from a man aged 18 to 35 who received the YFV17D yellow fever vaccine. The CDR3 bases are TGTGCCAGCAGTTTTATTGTCGGCAGGGGGCGTTGGGAAGCTTTCTTT. Amino acids: CASSFIVGRGRWEAFF.